This T cell receptor (beta chain) appears in the sequencing data of a study of T cell responses to AZD1222 COVID-19 vaccine (dated by TCRdb to about 2021). In the study overall: AZD1222 recipients whose second dose came at about 4 weeks and those whose second dose came at about 12 weeks were combined into one group, since spike-specific TCR depth and breadth did not differ between the two schedules. Trial participants were enrolled by age into 18-55, 56-69 and 70-plus year subgroups, with roughly 150, 30 and 60 TCR-sequenced participants respectively. TCR sequencing was performed for roughly 250 trial participants, of whom about 200 were given two doses of AZD1222 and some 26 were given two doses of MenACWY control vaccine.

The CDR3 regions of human TCRbeta chains were subjected to immunosequencing. Under the source paper's analysis protocol: TCRs in the repertoires were compared against a reference library of SARS-CoV-2-specific TCRs that had been generated with the MIRA antigen-specificity platform. Breadth was defined as the fraction of unique TCRs that were SARS-CoV-2-associated, and depth was defined as the fraction of total T cells that were SARS-CoV-2-associated. Each spike-specific TCR was assigned to its reactive spike region and to a CD4 or CD8 class using the MIRA data. Log10-transformed breadth and depth values were compared by one-way ANOVA with Sidak's multiple comparisons tests. The table comes from immuneACCESS by way of TCRdb, which keeps in-frame sequences with V and J called. Part of the clones is missing from these tables; in studies checked, under half for an unresolved V gene and the rest for unknown reasons. V, J and clone size reflect that table, while D and trimming were determined from the DNA. This sample holds about 120,000 clones; around 85% were observed only once. The ten biggest clones cover approximately 4.6% of the sample.

Overall results and qualifications from the work: Spike-specific TCR breadth and depth rose significantly after two AZD1222 doses compared with day 0 and with MenACWY recipients. In the small 56-69-year group, the increase in depth fell short of significance, most likely because of low power. Most participants were white British and females outnumbered males, and the authors suggested that clonal diversity may have been underestimated. The whole spike protein was spanned by vaccine-associated CD4 TCRs, and dominant responses were seen in regions 160-218 and 743-854. Because no day 14 peak-response samples were available, repertoires were characterized only after the peak T cell response. Conclusions about previously exposed vaccinees were limited because only a handful of AZD1222 recipients were SARS-CoV-2 seropositive at baseline. Reportedly, close to half of the unique spike-specific TCRs recognized epitopes lying outside the regions that are mutated in the B.1.351 and B.1.1.7 variants.

Comment on this clone: Its cognate antigen has yet to be identified. Base qualities are missing; no much larger clone stands one base away.

The meaning of the sample's time point label: baseline before first vaccination. Samples from vaccinated people were obtained from the UK trials COV001 and COV002, which included a single-blind randomized controlled phase 2/3 trial of AZD1222 (ChAdOx1 nCoV-19) in healthy adults. Trial participant PBMC samples were collected at day 0 and day 28 after the second dose for TCRbeta chain sequencing. This TCR was recovered from an adult in good health. This specimen consisted of peripheral blood, obtained on day 0 of AZD1222 vaccination.

The bases are TGTGCCAGCAGTGATAGGGGGCTAGGGGCACCCCTCCACTTT. It translates to CASSDRGLGAPLHF. The V and J genes are TRBV2 and TRBJ1-6; the junction holds 7 bases that match TRBD1. CDR1 and CDR2, looked up from the germline V gene, are SNHLY and FYNNEI. There are 14 amino acids in the CDR3, from cysteine to phenylalanine inclusive. The only DNA kept is the CDR3, 42 bases in frame from the first base. Ends trimmed: V by 3 bases, J by 11 bases; bases unmatched to a gene: 7.